The rows below give T cell receptor beta chains drawn from one sample of a study of post-analysis software for immune sequencing data. Using its own MiXCR run on the PCR reads, TCRdb lists one record per CDR3 protein. The sample carries some 690,000 distinct CDR3 sequences, approximately 59% recorded once. Material for sequencing was blood. The receptors shown here come from a girl aged 2 to 10 with multiple sclerosis. CDR3s include the opening cysteine and the closing phenylalanine or tryptophan. D genes are given only for firm matches. The size entry is marked missing in some rows and otherwise reads once, few, many or a size class.

clone_size	j_call	d_call	v_call	cdr3_nt	cdr3_aa
.	TRBJ1-1	.	TRBV29-1	TGCAGCGTTGGACCTGGGGTTGGCACTGAAGCTTTCTTT	CSVGPGVGTEAFF
once	TRBJ2-7	.	TRBV28	TGTGCCAGCAGCCCCCCCCGGCAGGGGATAGGGGAGCAGTACTTC	CASSPPRQGIGEQYF
.	TRBJ2-3	TRBD2	TRBV6-5	TGTGCCAGCAGTTACCGGGACGGGAGGGCCACAGATACGCAGTATTTT	CASSYRDGRATDTQYF
.	TRBJ1-1	.	TRBV4-2	TGTGCCAGCAGCCAAGATGAGGAGCGCGGCACTGAAGCTTTCTTT	CASSQDEERGTEAFF
.	TRBJ2-7	TRBD2	TRBV5-1	TGCGCCAGCAGCTTGGAGGTGGGAGGGCCGTACGAGCAGTACTTC	CASSLEVGGPYEQYF
.	TRBJ2-3	.	TRBV6-2/TRBV6-3	TGTGCCAGCAGTTTGGGGCTAGTCTACACAGATACGCAGTATTTT	CASSLGLVYTDTQYF
.	TRBJ2-7	TRBD2	TRBV7-2	TGTGCCAGCAGACTAGCGGGAGTTCACGAGCAGTACTTC	CASRLAGVHEQYF
.	TRBJ1-2	TRBD1	TRBV29-1	TGCAGCGCAGCAGGGGGCACAGGTCTGGATGGCTACACCTTC	CSAAGGTGLDGYTF
.	TRBJ1-2	.	TRBV6-1	TGTGCCAGCAGTGAAATGGGACCGTCATATGGCTACACCTTC	CASSEMGPSYGYTF
.	TRBJ2-3	.	TRBV3-1	TGTGCCAGCAGCCAAGGGCCGGGAGCAGCAGATACGCAGTATTTT	CASSQGPGAADTQYF
.	TRBJ2-5	TRBD1	TRBV10-3	TGTGCCACCAACCCATCGGGGACAACAGGGGGCCGGGGCGAGACCCAGTACTTC	CATNPSGTTGGRGETQYF